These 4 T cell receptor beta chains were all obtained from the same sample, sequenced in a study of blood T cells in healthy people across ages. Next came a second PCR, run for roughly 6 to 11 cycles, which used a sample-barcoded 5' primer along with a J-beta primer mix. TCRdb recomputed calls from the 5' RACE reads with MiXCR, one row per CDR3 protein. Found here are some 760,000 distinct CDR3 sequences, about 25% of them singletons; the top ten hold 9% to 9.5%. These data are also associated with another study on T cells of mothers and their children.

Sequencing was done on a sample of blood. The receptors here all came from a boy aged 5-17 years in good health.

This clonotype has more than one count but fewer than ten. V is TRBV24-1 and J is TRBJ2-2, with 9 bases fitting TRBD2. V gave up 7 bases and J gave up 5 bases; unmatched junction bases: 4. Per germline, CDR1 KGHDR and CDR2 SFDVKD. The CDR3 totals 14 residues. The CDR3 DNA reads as TGTGCCACCAGGAGGCGGGAGGGTACCGGGGAGCTGTTTTTT. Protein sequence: CATRRREGTGELFF.

The CDR3, as DNA: TGCAGCGTTCGGGCGGGGGGCCGAAACAATGAGCAGTTCTTC. This codes for CSVRAGGRNNEQFF. J is TRBJ2-5 and V is TRBV29-1; 8 nucleotides align to TRBD2. TRBJ2-1 explains the end of the DNA better; the J call may be wrong. The CDR3 contains 14 residues. CDR1 is SQVTM and CDR2 is ANQGSEA in the germline V gene.

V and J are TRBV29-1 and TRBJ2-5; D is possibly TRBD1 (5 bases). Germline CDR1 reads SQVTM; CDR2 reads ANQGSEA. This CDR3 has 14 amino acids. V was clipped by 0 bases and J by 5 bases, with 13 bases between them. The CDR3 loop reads CSVEDPISGETQYF. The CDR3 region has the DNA TGCAGCGTTGAAGACCCGATCTCAGGGGAGACCCAGTACTTC.

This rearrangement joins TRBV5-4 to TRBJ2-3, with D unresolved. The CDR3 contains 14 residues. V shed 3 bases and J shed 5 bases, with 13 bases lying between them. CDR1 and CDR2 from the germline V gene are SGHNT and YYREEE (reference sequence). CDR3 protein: CASSSVGFRDTQYF. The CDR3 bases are TGTGCCAGCAGCTCGGTCGGGTTTCGAGATACGCAGTATTTT.